These 15 T cell receptor beta chains were all obtained from the same sample, sequenced in a study of blood T cell repertoires in COVID-19. Clones were read by immunoSEQ multiplex PCR, and TCRdb kept only the in-frame ones, dropping some. The table records about 480,000 clones, roughly 89% of them present only once. Sequencing was done on a sample of peripheral blood. The receptors derive from a woman in her forties or fifties with COVID-19, enrolled during active disease.

The gene calls are TRBV29-1 and TRBJ1-1; a weak D match, TRBD1 (5 bases). The CDR3 consists of 15 residues. Per germline, CDR1 SQVTM and CDR2 ANQGSEA. V gave up 0 bases and J gave up 3 bases, with 14 bases separating them. CDR3: CSVEEFTGGDTEAFF. The CDR3 DNA sequence: TGCAGCGTTGAAGAGTTTACCGGGGGAGACACTGAAGCTTTCTTT.

Here the CDR3 reads CASSLRGNTEAFF. As DNA, the CDR3 is TGTGCCAGCAGCCTCCGGGGGAACACTGAAGCTTTCTTT. The rearrangement joins TRBV7-6 to TRBJ1-1, with D hard to call. Germline V gives CDR1 SGHVS, CDR2 FNYEAQ. The CDR3 has 13 residues. Deletions cut 5 bases from V and 1 base from J, with 8 bases between.

The chain links TRBV6-5 to TRBJ2-5; D not resolved. Germline V CDR1 and CDR2: MNHEY, SVGAGI. Trimming pared 7 bases from V and 4 bases from J, leaving 10 bases between. The CDR3 extends over 12 amino acids. The CDR3, as DNA: TGTGCCAGCATCCCCAGAGGAGAGACCCAGTACTTC. Encoded protein: CASIPRGETQYF.

The rearrangement joins TRBV10-3 to TRBJ2-2; TRBD1 matches at 7 bases. CDR3 size: 15 residues. From germline, CDR1 is ENHRY and CDR2 SYGVKD. The V and J ends lost 3 bases and 3 bases, in that order; junction bases with no gene match: 4. DNA for the CDR3: TGTGCCATCAGTGATACAGGGGAAGACACCGGGGAGCTGTTTTTT. Translating gives CAISDTGEDTGELFF.

This clone was picked up a small number of times. The chain uses TRBV5-6 and TRBJ2-2; TRBD1 is a possible D gene (6 bases). Trimming removed 5 bases from V and 7 bases from J, with 12 bases in between. The length of the CDR3 is 13 residues. The germline CDR1 and CDR2 sequences are SGHDT and YYEEEE. The CDR3 here is CASSFDRFGELFF. The CDR3 DNA is TGTGCCAGCAGTTTTGACAGGTTCGGGGAGCTGTTTTTT.

The rearrangement uses TRBV6-6 and TRBJ1-6, with 8 bases matching TRBD1. The CDR3 covers 14 residues. Germline trimming cut 5 bases from V and 5 bases from J; bases unmatched to any gene: 2. Germline-derived CDR1 and CDR2 are MNHNY and SVGAGI (reference sequence). CDR3 residues: CASSQGQDNSPLHF. CDR3 nucleotide sequence: TGTGCCAGCAGTCAGGGACAGGATAATTCACCCCTCCACTTT.

The V gene is TRBV28, the J gene TRBJ2-1, with 9 bases that match TRBD2. From germline, CDR1 is MDHEN and CDR2 SYDVKM. Germline trimming cut 7 bases from V and 5 bases from J; bases unmatched to any gene: 3. The CDR3 covers 13 residues. CDR3 nucleotide sequence: TGTGCCAGCACGACTAGCGGCCACAATGAGCAGTTCTTC. Translated, it gives CASTTSGHNEQFF.

The chain employs TRBV6-5 and TRBJ2-1; the match to TRBD2 covers 12 bases. The CDR3 spans 14 residues. In germline, CDR1 is MNHEY, CDR2 SVGAGI. V shed 6 bases and J 8 bases; nucleotides not matched to a gene: 5. CDR3 region: CASSARTSGDEQFF. The CDR3 coding sequence is TGTGCCAGCAGCGCCCGGACTAGCGGGGATGAGCAGTTCTTC.

This clone has just a few counts. J is TRBJ1-5 and V is TRBV15, with 12 positions matching TRBD1. Unmatched junction bases numbered 8, after V lost 6 bases and J lost 2 bases. This CDR3 contains 17 residues. Germline V gene data show CDR1 as LNHNV and CDR2 as YYDKDF (reference sequence). The CDR3 is CATRTGTGGYGNQPQHF. The CDR3 DNA follows: TGTGCCACCAGGACCGGGACAGGGGGCTACGGCAATCAGCCCCAGCATTTT.

This chain joins TRBV9 and TRBJ2-7; 8 bases are shared with TRBD1. V shed 3 bases, J shed 4 bases, and the junction held 9 bases outside the gene matches. This CDR3 comprises 15 residues. Germline V CDR1 and CDR2: SGDLS, YYNGEE. CDR3 sequence: CASSARQGPEYEQYF. The CDR3 coding sequence is TGTGCCAGCAGCGCCAGACAGGGGCCGGAGTACGAGCAGTACTTC.

The chain recombines TRBV2 with TRBJ1-2; D is possibly TRBD1 (6 bases). Germline CDR1 and CDR2: SNHLY and FYNNEI. The CDR3 is 14 amino acids. The V and J ends lost 3 bases and 8 bases respectively, with 16 bases between them. CDR3 sequence reads: CASSESRGRSGYTF. CDR3 DNA sequence: TGTGCCAGCAGTGAGTCCAGGGGTAGATCGGGCTACACCTTC.

The V and J genes are TRBV10-3 and TRBJ2-2; 7 nucleotides line up with TRBD2. The V gene's germline CDR1 is ENHRY and CDR2 SYGVKD. V lost 7 bases to trimming and J lost 5 bases; unmatched junction nucleotides: 1. The length of the CDR3 is 12 residues. This CDR3 is CAITGGTGELFF. As DNA, the CDR3 is TGTGCCATCACGGGGGGTACCGGGGAGCTGTTTTTT.

This clone was seen only once. The V call is TRBV10-3, the J call TRBJ2-1; TRBD2 matches 8 bases. The CDR3 spans 14 residues. V lost 5 bases, J lost 2 bases, and 2 bases stayed unmatched. CDR1 and CDR2 (germline): ENHRY, SYGVKD. Here the CDR3 reads CAISSGGPYNEQFF. CDR3 DNA sequence: TGTGCCATCAGTAGCGGGGGTCCCTACAATGAGCAGTTCTTC.

V is TRBV5-4 and J is TRBJ1-2; 8 positions agree with TRBD1. The CDR3 runs 17 residues. After removal of 2 bases from V and 8 bases from J, the junction contained 17 bases not matched to a gene. Per the germline V gene, CDR1 is SGHNT and CDR2 is YYREEE (reference sequence). The CDR3 sequence: CASSFSPLRGLTRGYTF. The CDR3 bases are TGTGCCAGCAGCTTTTCCCCCCTCAGGGGGCTTACTAGAGGCTACACCTTC.

The chain recombines TRBV19 with TRBJ1-1; 9 bases agree with TRBD1. The CDR3 has 15 amino acids. CDR1 and CDR2 from the germline V gene are LNHDA and SQIVND (reference sequence). Trimming took 3 bases from V and 5 from J; bases not matched to a gene: 7. In DNA, the CDR3 is TGTGCCAGTAGTATTGACGGGACAGGGATAACTGAAGCTTTCTTT. It codes for CASSIDGTGITEAFF. Drawing the rest from reference TRBV19 and TRBJ1-1, the complete variable domain is DGGITQSPKYLFRKEGQNVTLSCEQNLNHDAMYWYRQDPGQGLRLIYYSQIVNDFQKGDIAEGYSVSREKKESFPLTVTSAQKNPTAFYLCASSIDGTGITEAFFGQGTRLTVV.